This record concerns one T cell receptor beta chain sequence. The repertoire was sequenced with immunoSEQ multiplex PCR; TCRdb's copy has only in-frame clones and lacks some. This repertoire shows about 300,000 clones, roughly two thirds found once; its top ten account for around 6.3%. Germline V gene data show CDR1 as SGHDT and CDR2 as YYEEEE. This CDR3 is 16 amino acids long. The V end lost 0 bases, the J end lost 4 bases, and 13 bases lay between the germline ends. The source of the sample is a study of cytotoxic CD8 clonotypes in ibrutinib-treated CLL. The sequenced sample was PBMCs, obtained after 36 months of ibrutinib treatment. The sequence was collected from a human donor with chronic lymphocytic leukemia. The J gene is TRBJ2-2, the V gene TRBV5-6; D may be TRBD1 (5 bases). The CDR3 bases are TGTGCCAGCAGCTTGGACCAGGACACATTCACCGGGGAGCTGTTTTTT. Translated: CASSLDQDTFTGELFF. Combining the CDR3 with reference TRBV5-6 and TRBJ2-2 gives the whole variable domain DAGVTQSPTHLIKTRGQQVTLRCSPKSGHDTVSWYQQALGQGPQFIFQYYEEEERQRGNFPDRFSGHQFPNYSSELNVNALLLGDSALYLCASSLDQDTFTGELFFGEGSRLTVL.